Below, 30 T cell receptor beta chains from the same sample are listed, as sequenced in a study of lymphopenia after photon versus proton radiotherapy. Data came from immunoSEQ multiplex PCR; TCRdb stores just in-frame clones and leaves some out. The sample records 65,000 to 85,000 clones, 92% being singletons. Here the sequenced sample was peripheral blood, taken from a patient treated with photon-based radiotherapy. The receptor set was obtained from a woman in her 40s with cholangiocarcinoma.

CDR3 bases: TGCGCCAGCAGCTTGGCCGCGGGGGGTAGCACAGATACGCAGTATTTT. Protein sequence: CASSLAAGGSTDTQYF. J is TRBJ2-3 and V is TRBV5-1; 8 nucleotides line up with TRBD2. With V trimmed by 0 bases and J by 0 bases, 3 bases remained unmatched. From germline, CDR1 is SGHRS and CDR2 YFSETQ. The CDR3 covers 16 residues.

This chain links TRBV2 with TRBJ2-1; a weak D match, TRBD2 (6 bases). This CDR3 region has 14 residues. The germline V gene has CDR1 SNHLY and CDR2 FYNNEI. V lost 11 bases and J 3 bases, leaving 17 bases between the germline ends. The CDR3 region is CASGGAIRYNEQFF. The CDR3 DNA sequence: TGTGCCTCCGGGGGAGCTATTCGCTACAATGAGCAGTTCTTC.

The chain couples TRBV20-1 to TRBJ1-5, with D possibly matching TRBD1 (6 bases). Per the germline V gene, CDR1 is DFQATT and CDR2 is SNEGSKA (reference sequence). The CDR3 runs to 11 residues. The germline V and J ends were trimmed by 3 bases and 15 bases, with 15 bases remaining between them. CDR3 region: CSARSTGRWHF. CDR3 DNA: TGCAGTGCTAGGTCGACAGGCCGTTGGCATTTT.

Concerning this clone itself: A junction end diverges from the germline sequence, so it may reflect a read error. The chain recombines TRBV7-7 with TRBJ1-3; D uncertain. Germline V CDR1 and CDR2: SSHAT, FNYEAQ (reference sequence). The CDR3 has 13 amino acids. For the CDR3, the DNA is TGTGCTAGCAGCTTAGCGGAGGGAAACACCATATATTTT. It encodes CASSLAEGNTIYF.

This clone was recorded once. This chain links TRBV2 with TRBJ2-6, with a possible D match to TRBD1 (6 bases). The germline V gene encodes CDR1 SNHLY and CDR2 FYNNEI. Trimming shortened V by 6 bases and J by 2 bases, and 11 bases separated the two germline ends. The CDR3 has 15 residues. CDR3 loop: CASSYNRAGANVLTF. The CDR3 nucleotides are TGTGCCAGCAGCTATAACAGGGCTGGGGCCAACGTCCTGACTTTC.

V usage is TRBV5-6 and J usage is TRBJ1-5; 9 positions match TRBD1. The germline CDR1 and CDR2 sequences are SGHDT and YYEEEE. The CDR3 extends over 16 amino acids. V dropped 3 bases and J dropped 2; count of bases not matched to a gene: 6. The CDR3 DNA sequence: TGTGCCAGCAGCTACGGGACAGGGAACGGCAATCAGCCCCAGCATTTT. It is translated as CASSYGTGNGNQPQHF.

The chain employs TRBV6-5 and TRBJ1-2; a weak D match, TRBD1 (6 bases). The CDR3 is 16 amino acids. Germline V gene lookup returns CDR1 MNHEY and CDR2 SVGAGI. V dropped 4 bases and J dropped 4 bases, with 19 bases sitting between them. CDR3 sequence: CASSFTSGRGSYGYTF. The CDR3 DNA follows: TGTGCCAGCAGTTTTACGTCGGGTAGGGGGAGCTATGGCTACACCTTC.

The CDR3 protein is CASSFLKGPQTGELFF. The CDR3 bases are TGTGCCAGCAGTTTTTTAAAGGGGCCCCAGACCGGGGAGCTGTTTTTT. This chain joins TRBV27 and TRBJ2-2, with D tentatively TRBD1 (5 bases). The CDR3 runs 16 residues. Germline V gene lookup returns CDR1 MNHEY and CDR2 SMNVEV (reference sequence). Between the trimmed V and J ends, which lost 3 bases and 5 bases, there was a span of 16 bases.

The chain links TRBV28 to TRBJ2-7; TRBD2 agrees at 8 bases. The CDR3 contains 15 residues. Germline-derived CDR1 and CDR2 are MDHEN and SYDVKM. After removal of 5 bases from V and 2 bases from J, the junction contained 8 bases not matched to a gene. The CDR3 sequence: CASSAGGVKTYEQYF. In nucleotides, the CDR3 is TGTGCCAGCAGTGCGGGAGGCGTTAAGACCTACGAGCAGTACTTC.

DNA for the CDR3: TGTGCCAGCAGCTTAGGGACCGACTACAATGAGCAGTTCTTC. Its protein is CASSLGTDYNEQFF. The chain has TRBV7-9 and TRBJ2-1; no firm D call. The germline V gene encodes CDR1 SEHNR and CDR2 FQNEAQ (reference sequence). This CDR3 has 14 residues. Trimming pared 1 base from V and 3 bases from J, leaving 7 bases between.

The chain is built from TRBV4-3 and TRBJ1-2; D is possibly TRBD1 (5 bases). This CDR3 has 13 residues. Germline CDR1 reads LGHNA; CDR2 reads YSLEER. V lost 1 base and J lost 9, with 12 bases in between. The CDR3, as DNA: TGCGCCAGCAGCCAAGGGGCAGGGAATCGCTACACCTTC. Its protein product is CASSQGAGNRYTF.

The V call is TRBV5-4, the J call TRBJ1-2; no definite D call. Deletions cut 3 bases from V and 1 base from J, with 16 bases between. Germline loops: CDR1 SGHNT, CDR2 YYREEE (reference sequence). CDR3 length: 16 residues. CDR3 coding DNA: TGTGCCAGCAGCTCCGGTATTACGCGAGATAACTATGGCTACACCTTC. Residues: CASSSGITRDNYGYTF.

The chain carries TRBV25-1 and TRBJ1-1; D remains unclear. Germline V gene data show CDR1 as MGHDK and CDR2 as SYGVNS. Trimming removed 4 bases from V and 3 bases from J, with 15 bases in between. The CDR3 spans 15 residues. CDR3 nucleotide sequence: TGTGCCAGCAGTGCCGGCCCTCTAGGGTACACTGAAGCTTTCTTT. It encodes CASSAGPLGYTEAFF. The full variable domain, in which reference TRBV25-1 and TRBJ1-1 provide the parts outside the CDR3, is EADIYQTPRYLVIGTGKKITLECSQTMGHDKMYWYQQDPGMELHLIHYSYGVNSTEKGDLSSESTVSRIRTEHFPLTLESARPSHTSQYLCASSAGPLGYTEAFFGQGTRLTVV.

The chain carries TRBV18 and TRBJ2-5; D perhaps matches TRBD1 (6 bases). Trimming removed 2 bases from V and 5 bases from J, with 18 bases in between. CDR1 is KGHSH, CDR2 LQKENI, per germline. This CDR3 comprises 16 residues. The chain's CDR3 is CASSPTGTGNRETQYF. In DNA, the CDR3 is TGTGCCAGCTCACCAACTGGCACAGGGAACAGGGAGACCCAGTACTTC. The entire variable domain, with the rest obtained from reference TRBV18 and TRBJ2-5, is as follows: NAGVMQNPRHLVRRRGQEARLRCSPMKGHSHVYWYRQLPEEGLKFMVYLQKENIIDESGMPKERFSAEFPKEGPSILRIQQVVRGDSAAYFCASSPTGTGNRETQYFGPGTRLLVL.

The genes are TRBV30 and TRBJ1-2; possible D gene TRBD1, 5 bases. The CDR3 contains 15 residues. V gave up 3 bases and J gave up 8 bases, with 22 bases separating them. Per the germline V gene, CDR1 is GTSNPN and CDR2 is SVGIG (reference sequence). In DNA, the CDR3 is TGTGCCTGGAGATCTCGAGGGGAGGGGATAGGAGGCTACACCTTC. Its protein product is CAWRSRGEGIGGYTF.

V is TRBV29-1 and J is TRBJ1-6; D is unclear. Trimming removed 4 bases at V and 10 bases at J, with 14 bases between. Germline V gives CDR1 SQVTM, CDR2 ANQGSEA. CDR3 length: 13 residues. CDR3 nucleotide sequence: TGCAGCGTTGTGGACGCTGTCGGGTCACCCCTCCACTTT. As protein: CSVVDAVGSPLHF.

J is TRBJ2-1 and V is TRBV6-6; D tentatively fits TRBD1 or TRBD2 (6 bases each). Trimming removed 6 bases at V and 15 bases at J, with 18 bases between. There are 12 residues in the CDR3. Germline CDR1 MNHNY, CDR2 SVGAGI (reference sequence). Here the CDR3 reads CASRDRGGRRFF. The CDR3, as DNA: TGTGCCAGCAGGGATAGAGGGGGGCGGAGGTTCTTC.

This chain connects TRBV9 to TRBJ1-5; D gene ambiguous. V was trimmed by 4 bases and J by 4 bases, leaving 9 bases between them. The V gene's germline CDR1 is SGDLS and CDR2 YYNGEE. The CDR3 consists of 13 residues. The DNA of the CDR3 is TGTGCCAGCAGCCCCGGCGGGAATCAGCCCCAGCATTTT. Residues: CASSPGGNQPQHF.

The chain combines TRBV6-1 with TRBJ1-1, with 7 bases aligning to TRBD1. The trim removed 6 bases at V and 6 bases at J, leaving 10 bases unmatched. The germline V gene has CDR1 MNHNS and CDR2 SASEGT. There are 14 residues in the CDR3. CDR3 protein: CASSATGSTAEAFF. In DNA form, the CDR3 reads TGTGCCAGCAGCGCGACAGGGTCTACGGCTGAAGCTTTCTTT.

V is TRBV28 and J is TRBJ2-5; perhaps TRBD2 as D (6 bases). CDR1 is MDHEN, CDR2 SYDVKM, per germline. This CDR3 has 14 amino acids. Trimming stripped 6 bases from V and 4 bases from J, with 15 bases between. The CDR3 reads CASRVALGGETQYF. CDR3 DNA: TGTGCCAGCAGAGTAGCGCTGGGGGGAGAGACCCAGTACTTC.

The rearrangement uses TRBV27 and TRBJ1-6; D unresolved. Trimming removed 8 bases at V and 6 bases at J, with 14 bases between. Germline loops: CDR1 MNHEY, CDR2 SMNVEV (reference sequence). This CDR3 is built from 14 residues. This CDR3 reads CASGSPSPNSPLHF. DNA of the CDR3: TGTGCCAGCGGCAGTCCCTCTCCTAATTCACCCCTCCACTTT.

The chain joins TRBV7-2 to TRBJ2-7; TRBD1 matches at 7 bases. J lost 0 bases, V lost 5 bases, and 7 bases had no gene match. Germline CDR1 and CDR2: SGHTA and FQGNSA. The CDR3 has 15 amino acids. In DNA, the CDR3 is TGTGCCAGCAGCGTAGGACAGGCTAGCTCCTACGAGCAGTACTTC. This codes for CASSVGQASSYEQYF.

The chain links TRBV30 to TRBJ1-6; D is undetermined. Trimming took off 4 bases at V and 5 bases at J, with 18 bases between the two ends. The V gene's germline CDR1 is GTSNPN and CDR2 SVGIG (reference sequence). CDR3 length: 16 residues. The CDR3: CAWNTRMWSDNSPLHF. The CDR3 DNA follows: TGTGCCTGGAATACCAGGATGTGGTCCGATAATTCACCCCTCCACTTT. The full variable domain, its missing parts supplied by reference TRBV30 and TRBJ1-6, is SQTIHQWPATLVQPVGSPLSLECTVEGTSNPNLYWYRQAAGRGLQLLFYSVGIGQISSEVPQNLSASRPQDRQFILSSKKLLLSDSGFYLCAWNTRMWSDNSPLHFGNGTRLTVT.

The rearrangement joins TRBV30 to TRBJ1-5; D is perhaps TRBD1 (5 bases). In germline, CDR1 is GTSNPN, CDR2 SVGIG (reference sequence). V was clipped by 2 bases and J by 7 bases, with 18 bases between them. The CDR3 is 15 amino acids. The DNA of the CDR3 is TGTGCCTGGAGTCATACAGGTTATCCTACCCAGCCCCAGCATTTT. Translation: CAWSHTGYPTQPQHF.

The chain carries TRBV19 and TRBJ2-7, with 10 bases aligning to TRBD2. CDR1 and CDR2 (germline): LNHDA, SQIVND (reference sequence). The ends lost 9 bases at V and 1 base at J; junction bases unmatched: 6. This CDR3 has 14 amino acids. The CDR3 reads CASRPGLASYEQYF. CDR3 DNA sequence: TGTGCCAGCAGACCGGGACTAGCGTCCTACGAGCAGTACTTC.

As concerns this clone: This CDR3 is also generated by other DNA sequences in the sample. This chain joins TRBV6-1 and TRBJ1-1; possibly TRBD1 for D (5 bases). CDR3 length equals 13 residues. V gave up 4 bases and J gave up 2 bases, with 8 bases separating them. Germline V gives CDR1 MNHNS, CDR2 SASEGT. CDR3 coding DNA: TGTGCCAGCAGTGGGGGGGGAAACACTGAAGCTTTCTTT. Translated, it gives CASSGGGNTEAFF.

V and J are TRBV5-1 and TRBJ2-1, with D perhaps matching TRBD1 (6 bases). The germline CDR1 and CDR2 sequences are SGHRS and YFSETQ. Trimming stripped 4 bases from V and 5 bases from J, with 13 bases between. There are 14 residues in the CDR3. CDR3 sequence reads: CASSRDTQDNEQFF. CDR3 DNA: TGCGCCAGCAGCCGGGACACCCAAGACAATGAGCAGTTCTTC.

This chain links TRBV9 with TRBJ1-5; tentatively, D is TRBD1 (6 bases). V lost 3 bases and J lost 7, with 14 bases in between. The CDR3 runs to 14 residues. Germline-derived CDR1 and CDR2 are SGDLS and YYNGEE. CDR3 DNA: TGTGCCAGCAGCGAAGGACAGACTGGGCAGCCCCAGCATTTT. Protein: CASSEGQTGQPQHF.

V and J are TRBV29-1 and TRBJ1-1; no clear D gene. V gave up 7 bases and J gave up 0 bases, with 12 bases separating them. CDR3 length: 13 residues. Germline assignment: CDR1 SQVTM and CDR2 ANQGSEA. The DNA of the CDR3 is TGCAGCGCCGCCGAGGGTTTGAACACTGAAGCTTTCTTT. Its translation is CSAAEGLNTEAFF. Supplemented by reference TRBV29-1 and TRBJ1-1, the full variable domain reads SAVISQKPSRDICQRGTSLTIQCQVDSQVTMMFWYRQQPGQSLTLIATANQGSEATYESGFVIDKFPISRPNLTFSTLTVSNMSPEDSSIYLCSAAEGLNTEAFFGQGTRLTVV.

This chain joins TRBV18 and TRBJ2-7; D remains ambiguous. V shed 2 bases and J shed 0 bases, with 2 bases lying between them. CDR3 length: 12 amino acids. Germline V CDR1 and CDR2: KGHSH, LQKENI. The CDR3 DNA reads TGTGCCAGCTCACCAAACTCCTACGAGCAGTACTTC. The encoded protein is CASSPNSYEQYF.